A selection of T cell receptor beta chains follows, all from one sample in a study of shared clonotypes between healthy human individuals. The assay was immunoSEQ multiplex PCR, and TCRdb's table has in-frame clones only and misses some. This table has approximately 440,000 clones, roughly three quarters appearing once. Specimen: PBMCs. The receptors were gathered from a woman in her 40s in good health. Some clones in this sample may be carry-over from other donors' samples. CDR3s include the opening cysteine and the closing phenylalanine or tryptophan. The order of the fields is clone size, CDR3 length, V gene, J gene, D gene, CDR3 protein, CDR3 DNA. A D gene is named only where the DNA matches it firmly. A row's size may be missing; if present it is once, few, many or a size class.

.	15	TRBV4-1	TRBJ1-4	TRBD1	CASSLRTGRNEKLFF	TGCGCCAGCAGCCTGAGGACAGGGAGAAATGAAAAACTGTTTTTT
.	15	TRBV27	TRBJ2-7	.	CASTPSGGGYYEQYF	TGTGCCAGCACCCCTAGCGGTGGGGGCTACTACGAGCAGTACTTC
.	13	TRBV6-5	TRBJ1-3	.	CASTRLGGNTIYF	TGTGCCAGCACCCGTTTGGGCGGAAACACCATATATTTT
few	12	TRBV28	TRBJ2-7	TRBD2	CASSYLAAEQYF	TGTGCCAGCAGTTACCTAGCGGCTGAGCAGTACTTC
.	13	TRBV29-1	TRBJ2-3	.	CSALWGSTDTQYF	TGCAGCGCCCTGTGGGGTAGCACAGATACGCAGTATTTT
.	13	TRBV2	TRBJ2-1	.	CASNRGRVNEQFF	TGTGCCAGCAACCGGGGCCGGGTCAATGAGCAGTTCTTC
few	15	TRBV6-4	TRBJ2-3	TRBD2	CASSLTSGSSDTQYF	TGTGCCAGCAGTCTGACTAGCGGGAGCTCAGATACGCAGTATTTT
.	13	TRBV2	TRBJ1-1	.	CASILREALLAFF	TGTGCCAGCATTCTCCGGGAAGCCCTTCTAGCTTTCTTT
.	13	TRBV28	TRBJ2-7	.	CASSSPTTSEQYF	TGTGCCAGCAGTTCCCCAACGACATCAGAGCAGTACTTC
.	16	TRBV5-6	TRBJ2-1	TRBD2	CASSPQAGGVYNEQFF	TGTGCCAGCAGTCCCCAAGCGGGAGGTGTGTACAATGAGCAGTTCTTC
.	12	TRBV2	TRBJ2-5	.	CASSGVAETQYF	TGTGCCAGCAGTGGCGTAGCGGAGACCCAGTACTTC
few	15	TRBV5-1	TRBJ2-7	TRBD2	CASSLVGRASYEQYF	TGCGCCAGCAGCTTGGTCGGGAGGGCCTCCTACGAGCAGTACTTC
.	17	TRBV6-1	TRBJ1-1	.	CASSERRGVNSNTEAFF	TGTGCCAGCAGTGAAAGGAGGGGGGTGAATTCGAACACTGAAGCTTTCTTT
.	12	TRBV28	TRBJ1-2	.	CASSAARGGYTF	TGTGCCAGCTCGGCCGCGCGAGGGGGCTACACCTTC
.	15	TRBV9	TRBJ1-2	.	CASSATRTLYYGYTF	TGTGCCAGCAGCGCCACAAGGACGCTCTACTATGGCTACACCTTC
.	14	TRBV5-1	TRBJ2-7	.	CASSPTYDGYEQYF	TGCGCCAGCAGCCCAACCTACGACGGCTACGAGCAGTACTTC
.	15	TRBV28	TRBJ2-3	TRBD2	CASAIRAGDTDTQYF	TGTGCCAGCGCCATCCGGGCGGGGGATACAGATACGCAGTATTTT
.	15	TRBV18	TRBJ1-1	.	CASSPPSRVDTEAFF	TGTGCCAGCTCACCACCAAGTCGGGTAGACACTGAAGCTTTCTTT
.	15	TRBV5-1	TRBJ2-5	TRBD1	CASSRPGQGKETQYF	TGCGCCAGCAGCCGCCCCGGACAGGGGAAAGAGACCCAGTACTTC
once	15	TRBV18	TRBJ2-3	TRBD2	CASSKDVSGMDTQYF	TGTGCCAGCTCTAAGGATGTTAGCGGGATGGATACGCAGTATTTT
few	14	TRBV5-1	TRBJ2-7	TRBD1	CASSLAGTGREQYF	TGCGCCAGCAGCTTGGCTGGGACAGGGAGAGAGCAGTACTTC
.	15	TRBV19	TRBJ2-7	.	CASSSDSASSYEQYF	TGTGCCAGTAGTAGCGACAGCGCTAGCTCCTACGAGCAGTACTTC